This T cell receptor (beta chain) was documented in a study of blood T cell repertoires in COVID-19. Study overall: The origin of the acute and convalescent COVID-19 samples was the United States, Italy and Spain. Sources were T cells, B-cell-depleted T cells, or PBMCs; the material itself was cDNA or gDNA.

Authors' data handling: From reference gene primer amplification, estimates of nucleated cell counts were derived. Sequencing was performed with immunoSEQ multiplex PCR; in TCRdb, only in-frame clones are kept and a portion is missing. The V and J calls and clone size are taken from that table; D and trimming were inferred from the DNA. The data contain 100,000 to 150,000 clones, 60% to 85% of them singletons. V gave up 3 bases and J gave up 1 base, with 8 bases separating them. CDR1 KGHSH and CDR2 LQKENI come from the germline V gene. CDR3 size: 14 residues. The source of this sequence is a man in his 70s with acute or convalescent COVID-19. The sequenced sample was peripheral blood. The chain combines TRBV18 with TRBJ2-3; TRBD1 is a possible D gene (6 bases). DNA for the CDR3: TGTGCCAGCTCACCGGGGGCCGGCACAGATACGCAGTATTTT. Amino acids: CASSPGAGTDTQYF.